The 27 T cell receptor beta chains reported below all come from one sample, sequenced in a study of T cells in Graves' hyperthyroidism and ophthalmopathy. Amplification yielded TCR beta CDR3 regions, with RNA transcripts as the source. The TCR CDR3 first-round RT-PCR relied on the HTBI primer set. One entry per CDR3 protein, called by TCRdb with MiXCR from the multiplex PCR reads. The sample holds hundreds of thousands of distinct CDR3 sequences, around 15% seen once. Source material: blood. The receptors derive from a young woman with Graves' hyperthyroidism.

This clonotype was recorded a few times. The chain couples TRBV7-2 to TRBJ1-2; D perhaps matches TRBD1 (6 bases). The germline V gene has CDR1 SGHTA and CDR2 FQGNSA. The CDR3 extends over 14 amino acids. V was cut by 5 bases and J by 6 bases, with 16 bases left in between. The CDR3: CASSLYRTENGYTF. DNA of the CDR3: TGTGCCAGCAGCCTATACCGGACAGAAAATGGCTACACCTTC.

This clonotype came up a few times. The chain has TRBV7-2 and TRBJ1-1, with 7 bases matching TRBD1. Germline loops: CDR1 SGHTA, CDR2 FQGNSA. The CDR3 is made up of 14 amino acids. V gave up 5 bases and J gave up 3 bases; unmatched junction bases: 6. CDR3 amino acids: CASSRGGTDTEAFF. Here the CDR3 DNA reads TGTGCCAGCAGCCGAGGGGGCACGGACACTGAAGCTTTCTTT.

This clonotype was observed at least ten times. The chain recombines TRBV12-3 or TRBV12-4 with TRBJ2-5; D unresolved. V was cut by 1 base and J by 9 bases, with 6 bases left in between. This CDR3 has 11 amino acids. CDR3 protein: CASSLGPPQYF. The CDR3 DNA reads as TGTGCCAGCAGTTTAGGCCCCCCCCAGTACTTC.

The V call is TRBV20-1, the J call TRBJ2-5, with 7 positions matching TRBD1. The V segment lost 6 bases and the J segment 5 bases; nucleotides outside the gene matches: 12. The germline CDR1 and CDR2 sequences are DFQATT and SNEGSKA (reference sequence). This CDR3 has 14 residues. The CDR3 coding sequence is TGCAGTGCAACCCGGACGGGACAGTGGGAGACCCAGTACTTC. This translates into CSATRTGQWETQYF.

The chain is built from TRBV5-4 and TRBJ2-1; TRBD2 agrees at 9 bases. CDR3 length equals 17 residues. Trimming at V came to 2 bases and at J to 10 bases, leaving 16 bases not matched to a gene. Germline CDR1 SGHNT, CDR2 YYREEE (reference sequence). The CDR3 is CASSLGTLAGVPQEQFF. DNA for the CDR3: TGTGCCAGCAGCTTAGGGACCTTAGCGGGAGTTCCCCAAGAGCAGTTCTTC. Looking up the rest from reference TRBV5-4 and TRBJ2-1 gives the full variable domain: ETGVTQSPTHLIKTRGQQVTLRCSSQSGHNTVSWYQQALGQGPQFIFQYYREEENGRGNFPPRFSGLQFPNYSSELNVNALELDDSALYLCASSLGTLAGVPQEQFFGPGTRLTVL.

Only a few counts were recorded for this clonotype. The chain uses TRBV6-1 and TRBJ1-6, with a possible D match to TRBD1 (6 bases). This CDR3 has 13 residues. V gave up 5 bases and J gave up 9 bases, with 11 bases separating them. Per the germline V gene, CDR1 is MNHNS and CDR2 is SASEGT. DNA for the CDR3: TGTGCCAGCAGTACCGACAGGCTTTCACCCCTCCACTTT. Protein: CASSTDRLSPLHF.

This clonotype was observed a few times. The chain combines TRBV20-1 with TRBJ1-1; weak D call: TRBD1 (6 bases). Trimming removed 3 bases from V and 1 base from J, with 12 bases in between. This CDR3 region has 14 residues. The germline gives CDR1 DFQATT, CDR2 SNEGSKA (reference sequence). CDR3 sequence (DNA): TGCAGTGCTAGTCCGGGGGGCGGGAACACTGAAGCTTTCTTT. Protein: CSASPGGGNTEAFF.

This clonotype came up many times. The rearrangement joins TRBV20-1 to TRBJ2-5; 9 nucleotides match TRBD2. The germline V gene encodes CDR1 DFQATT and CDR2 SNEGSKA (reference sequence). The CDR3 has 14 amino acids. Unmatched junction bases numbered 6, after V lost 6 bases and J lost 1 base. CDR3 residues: CSAHLSGGQETQYF. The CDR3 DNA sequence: TGCAGTGCCCATCTTAGCGGGGGCCAAGAGACCCAGTACTTC.

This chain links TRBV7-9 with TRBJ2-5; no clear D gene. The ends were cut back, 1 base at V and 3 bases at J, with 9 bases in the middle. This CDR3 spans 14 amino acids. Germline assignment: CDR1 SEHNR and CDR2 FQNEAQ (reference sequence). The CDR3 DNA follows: TGTGCCAGCAGCTTAGTTCGCCCGGAAGAGACCCAGTACTTC. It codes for CASSLVRPEETQYF. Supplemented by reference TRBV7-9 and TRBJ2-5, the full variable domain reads DTGVSQNPRHKITKRGQNVTFRCDPISEHNRLYWYRQTLGQGPEFLTYFQNEAQLEKSRLLSDRFSAERPKGSFSTLEIQRTEQGDSAMYLCASSLVRPEETQYFGPGTRLLVL.

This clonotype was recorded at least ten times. CDR3 nucleotides: TGTGCCAGCAGCCCGAAGGCCGTCGTGGGGAGCCCCCGACCCACTGAAGCTTTCTTT. This sequence encodes CASSPKAVVGSPRPTEAFF. This chain links TRBV7-8 with TRBJ1-1, with D uncertain. The V end was cut by 5 bases, the J end by 4 bases, with 29 bases between. Per germline, CDR1 SGHVS and CDR2 FQNEAQ. CDR3 size: 19 residues.

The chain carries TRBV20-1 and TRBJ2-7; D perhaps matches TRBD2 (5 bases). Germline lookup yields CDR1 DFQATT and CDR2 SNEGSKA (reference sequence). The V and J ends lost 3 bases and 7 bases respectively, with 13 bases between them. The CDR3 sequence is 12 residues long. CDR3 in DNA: TGCAGTGCTAGCGGGGAGACTGGTGAGCAGTACTTC. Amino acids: CSASGETGEQYF.

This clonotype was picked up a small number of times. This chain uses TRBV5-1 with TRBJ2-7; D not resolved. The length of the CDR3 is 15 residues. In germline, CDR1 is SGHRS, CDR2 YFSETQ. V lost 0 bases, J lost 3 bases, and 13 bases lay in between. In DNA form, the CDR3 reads TGCGCCAGCAGCTTGGGGTCTCAGGATTACTACGAGCAGTACTTC. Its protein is CASSLGSQDYYEQYF.

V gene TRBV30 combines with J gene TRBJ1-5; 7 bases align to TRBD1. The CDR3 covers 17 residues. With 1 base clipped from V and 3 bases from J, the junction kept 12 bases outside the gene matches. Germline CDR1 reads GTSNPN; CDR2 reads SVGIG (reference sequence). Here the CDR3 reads CAWSGKQGKVLNQPQHF. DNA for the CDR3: TGTGCCTGGAGTGGTAAACAGGGGAAGGTCCTCAATCAGCCCCAGCATTTT.

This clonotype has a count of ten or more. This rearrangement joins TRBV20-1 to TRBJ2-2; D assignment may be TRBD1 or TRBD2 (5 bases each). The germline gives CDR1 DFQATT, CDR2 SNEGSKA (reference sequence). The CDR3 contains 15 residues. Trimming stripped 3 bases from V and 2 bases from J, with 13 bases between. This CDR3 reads CSARQGGFNTGELFF. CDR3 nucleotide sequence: TGCAGTGCTAGGCAGGGCGGGTTTAACACCGGGGAGCTGTTTTTT.

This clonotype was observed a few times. CDR3 DNA sequence: TGTGCCAGTAGTATAGATGCCCCTGGGTACAATGAGCAGTTCTTC. Its translation: CASSIDAPGYNEQFF. The chain couples TRBV19 to TRBJ2-1; no clear D. Germline assignment: CDR1 LNHDA and CDR2 SQIVND (reference sequence). This CDR3 contains 15 residues. V was clipped by 0 bases and J by 4 bases, with 10 bases between them.

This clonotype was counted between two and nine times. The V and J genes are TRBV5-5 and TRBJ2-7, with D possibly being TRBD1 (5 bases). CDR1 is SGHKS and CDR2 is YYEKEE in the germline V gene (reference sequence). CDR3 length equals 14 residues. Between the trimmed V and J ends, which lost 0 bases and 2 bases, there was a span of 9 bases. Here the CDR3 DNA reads TGTGCCAGCAGCTTGGGGAAGGGGCCCTACGAGCAGTACTTC. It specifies CASSLGKGPYEQYF.

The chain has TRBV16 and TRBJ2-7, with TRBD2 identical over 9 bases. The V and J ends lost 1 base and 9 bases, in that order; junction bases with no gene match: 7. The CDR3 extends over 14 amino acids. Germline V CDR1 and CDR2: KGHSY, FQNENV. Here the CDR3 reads CASSQLGGRAPQYF. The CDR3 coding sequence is TGTGCCAGCAGCCAATTGGGCGGGAGGGCCCCGCAGTACTTC. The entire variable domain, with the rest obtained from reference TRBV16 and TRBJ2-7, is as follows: GEEVAQTPKHLVRGEGQKAKLYCAPIKGHSYVFWYQQVLKNEFKFLISFQNENVFDETGMPKERFSAKCLPNSPCSLEIQATKLEDSAVYFCASSQLGGRAPQYFGPGTRLTVT.

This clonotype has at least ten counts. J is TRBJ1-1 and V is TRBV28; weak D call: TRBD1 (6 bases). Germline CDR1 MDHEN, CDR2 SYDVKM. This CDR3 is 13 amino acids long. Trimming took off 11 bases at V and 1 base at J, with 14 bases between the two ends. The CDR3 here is CALYRVENTEAFF. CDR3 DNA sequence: TGTGCCTTGTACAGGGTTGAGAACACTGAAGCTTTCTTT.

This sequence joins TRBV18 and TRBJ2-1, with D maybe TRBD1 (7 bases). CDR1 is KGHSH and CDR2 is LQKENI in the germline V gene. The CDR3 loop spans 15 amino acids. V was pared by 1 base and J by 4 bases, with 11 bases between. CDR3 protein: CASSPLSGGYNEQFF. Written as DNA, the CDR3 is TGTGCCAGCTCACCACTATCAGGGGGGTACAATGAGCAGTTCTTC.

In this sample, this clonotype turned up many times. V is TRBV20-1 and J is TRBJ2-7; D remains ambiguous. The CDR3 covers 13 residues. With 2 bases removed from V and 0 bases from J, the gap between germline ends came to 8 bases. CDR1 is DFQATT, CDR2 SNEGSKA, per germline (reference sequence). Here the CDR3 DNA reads TGCAGTGCTAGAACAATGAGCTCCTACGAGCAGTACTTC. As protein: CSARTMSSYEQYF.

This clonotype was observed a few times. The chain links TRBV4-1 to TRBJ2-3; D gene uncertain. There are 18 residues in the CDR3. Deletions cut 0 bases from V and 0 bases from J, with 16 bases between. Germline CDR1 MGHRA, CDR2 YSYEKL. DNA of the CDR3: TGCGCCAGCAGCCAAGATCCCCCCGCAGACCCTAGCACAGATACGCAGTATTTT. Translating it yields CASSQDPPADPSTDTQYF.

The CDR3 nucleotides are TGTGCCAGCAGTTTTATTTTCGAGGGCGGGTCAACAGGAAATCAGCCCCAGCATTTT. Amino acid sequence: CASSFIFEGGSTGNQPQHF. V is TRBV6-2 or TRBV6-3 and J is TRBJ1-5, with D perhaps TRBD1 (5 bases). CDR1 is MNHEY and CDR2 is SVGEGT in the germline V gene. This CDR3 comprises 19 residues. Trimming stripped 4 bases from V and 4 bases from J, with 26 bases between.

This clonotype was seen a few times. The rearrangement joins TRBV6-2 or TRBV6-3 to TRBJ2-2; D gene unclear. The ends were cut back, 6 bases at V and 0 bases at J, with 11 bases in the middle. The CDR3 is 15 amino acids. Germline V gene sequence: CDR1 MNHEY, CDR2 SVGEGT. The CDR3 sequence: CASRQLYTNTGELFF. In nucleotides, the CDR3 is TGTGCCAGCAGGCAACTTTATACGAACACCGGGGAGCTGTTTTTT.

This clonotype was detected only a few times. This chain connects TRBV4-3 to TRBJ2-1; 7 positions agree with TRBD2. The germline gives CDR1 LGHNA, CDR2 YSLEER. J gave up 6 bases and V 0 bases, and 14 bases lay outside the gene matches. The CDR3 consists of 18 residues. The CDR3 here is CASSQEAPGLAVFNEQFF. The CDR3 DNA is TGCGCCAGCAGCCAAGAAGCCCCGGGCCTAGCGGTGTTCAATGAGCAGTTCTTC.

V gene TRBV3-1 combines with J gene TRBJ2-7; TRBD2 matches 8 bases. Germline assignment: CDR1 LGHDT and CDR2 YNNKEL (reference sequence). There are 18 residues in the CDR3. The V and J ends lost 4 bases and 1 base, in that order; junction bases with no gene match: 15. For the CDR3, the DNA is TGTGCCAGCAGCCCCGGGGGGGAGACAGCCCTTCTTTCCTACGAGCAGTACTTC. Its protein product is CASSPGGETALLSYEQYF.

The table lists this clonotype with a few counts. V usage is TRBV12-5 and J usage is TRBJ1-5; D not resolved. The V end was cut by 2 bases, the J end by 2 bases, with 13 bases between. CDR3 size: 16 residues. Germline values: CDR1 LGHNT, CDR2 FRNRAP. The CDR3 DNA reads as TGTGCTAGTGGTTTGTGCCGGGAGTTGGGCAATCAGCCCCAGCATTTT. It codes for CASGLCRELGNQPQHF.

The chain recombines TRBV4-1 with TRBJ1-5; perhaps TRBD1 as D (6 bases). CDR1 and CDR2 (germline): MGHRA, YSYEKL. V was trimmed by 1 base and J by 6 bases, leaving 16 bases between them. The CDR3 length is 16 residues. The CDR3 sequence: CASSQVPLRGGQPQHF. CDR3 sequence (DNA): TGCGCCAGCAGCCAAGTCCCGCTCAGAGGGGGTCAGCCCCAGCATTTT.